This TCR beta chain was recorded in a study of human T cells and chemical hapten exposure. Trimming cost V 6 bases and J 3 bases, with 18 bases left between them. The CDR3 runs 14 residues. Germline V CDR1 and CDR2: DFQATT, SNEGSKA (reference sequence). This clonotype was counted many times. This sample's time point: patch test 1, 2 weeks after DPC sensitization. The sample's treatment: therapeutic diphenylcyclopropenone sensitization with weekly scalp DPC. TCRdb recomputed calls from the RACE reads with MiXCR, one row per CDR3 protein. The profile covers more than 150,000 distinct CDR3 sequences, with around 13% appearing a single time and 1.5% to 2% taken by the ten largest.

The sequence was collected from a woman in her thirties with alopecia areata. Some clones in this sample may be carry-over from other donors' samples. The chain joins TRBV20-1 to TRBJ2-7; tentative D call: TRBD1 (6 bases). The specimen was whole blood, collected in connection with sensitization to the hapten diphenylcyclopropenone (DPC). The CDR3 spells CSAPNRDPFYEQYF. CDR3 DNA sequence: TGCAGTGCGCCGAACAGGGATCCCTTCTACGAGCAGTACTTC.